The sequence of this T cell receptor beta chain was determined in a study of T cell responses to AZD1222 COVID-19 vaccine. Trimming cost V 6 bases and J 4 bases; bases outside gene matches: 6. Germline V gives CDR1 MNHEY, CDR2 SMNVEV (reference sequence). This CDR3 comprises 14 residues. This clone has a single count. No antigen is known for it. Sequenced by immunoSEQ multiplex PCR; TCRdb stores in-frame clones only, minus some. The repertoire holds about 180,000 clones, with around 90% as singletons. The study's findings and limits: Two AZD1222 administrations were followed by greater Spike-specific TCR breadth and depth.

The J gene is TRBJ1-5, the V gene TRBV27; 7 positions agree with TRBD1. The specimen comprised peripheral blood, sampled on day 0 of AZD1222 vaccination. The source of this sequence is an adult in good health. CDR3 DNA: TGTGCCAGCAGCCTGACAGGGCCTAATCAGCCCCAGCATTTT. Protein product: CASSLTGPNQPQHF.